In this sample, the clone carrying this T cell receptor beta chain turned up a few times. This specimen belongs to a study of blood T cell repertoires in COVID-19. Study in general: The study drew acute and convalescent COVID-19 samples from the United States, Italy and Spain. PBMCs, B-cell-depleted T cells, or T cells provided the cDNA or gDNA that made up the material.

Per the original methods: Amplification from reference gene primers served as the basis for estimated nucleated cell counts. The protocol was immunoSEQ multiplex PCR, while the TCRdb copy is restricted to in-frame clones and leaves out a portion. That table supplies the V and J calls and clone size; D and trimming were determined from the DNA. The sample consists of about 120,000 clones, 81% of them appearing once. The sample was peripheral blood. This clonotype was sampled from a woman between 50 and 59 years old with acute or convalescent COVID-19.

CDR3 in amino acids: CASSLGGSGNEQFF. The CDR3 nucleotides are TGTGCCAGCAGCTTAGGGGGTAGCGGGAATGAGCAGTTCTTC. The chain links TRBV11-1 to TRBJ2-1; TRBD2 matches 7 bases. The J segment lost 7 bases and the V segment lost 1 base, leaving 4 bases of the junction unmatched. The germline V gene has CDR1 SGHAT and CDR2 FQDESV (reference sequence). There are 14 residues in the CDR3.